The present T cell receptor (beta chain) was sequenced within a study of graft-versus-host responses after intestinal transplantation. Study at large: Isolated intestinal, liver-intestinal, or multivisceral transplants were what recipients had. All of the recipients had induction that used anti-thymocyte globulin, then tacrolimus and steroids for approximately 3 years.

As concerns this clone: Its antigen remains unknown.

Study outcomes and limitations: GvH clonotypes were identified within recipient marrow, with a subset emerging first in ileum or blood. Association was observed between peak circulating GvH clone levels and early post-transplant HvG declines.

Tissue from the graft was processed to free its intraepithelial and lamina propria lymphocytes. Sequencing used immunoSEQ multiplex PCR; TCRdb keeps in-frame clones, though not all of them. Of roughly 3,900 clones listed, almost 85% were seen once; the top ten hold around 5%. The CDR3 contains 12 residues. Trimming shortened V by 6 bases and J by 7 bases, and 10 bases separated the two germline ends. The V gene's germline CDR1 is SGHAT and CDR2 FQNNGV. This chain uses TRBV11-2 with TRBJ2-1; D perhaps matches TRBD2 (6 bases). This TCR was sampled from a human patient who received an intestinal transplant, so some T cells may come from the graft donor. The specimen was ileum tissue, collected about 93 weeks after intestinal transplant. The DNA of the CDR3 is TGTGCCAGCAGAAAGGAGGGGAATGAGCAGTTCTTC. Residues: CASRKEGNEQFF.